This TCR beta chain was profiled in a study of CD8+ T cells in alopecia areata. Study conclusions and caveats: Lesional scalp displayed greater clonality than normal scalp, most notably in alopecia totalis/universalis. Sequencing of scalp tissue also captures the resident alphabeta T cells of normal skin.

The length of the CDR3 is 14 residues. The ends lost 0 bases at V and 3 bases at J; junction bases unmatched: 2. Germline-derived CDR1 and CDR2 are SGDLS and YYNGEE. It was cDNA, reverse transcribed from extracted RNA, that served as the sequencing template. Profiling relied on immunoSEQ multiplex PCR, and the TCRdb table lists in-frame clones only, not all of them. This sample has tens of thousands of clones, with approximately 64% found just once. Specimens obtained from alopecia areata patients comprised lesional scalp punch biopsies and peripheral blood. To note about this clone: Antigen specificity is unknown. Other DNA variants within this sample encode the same CDR3.

Sequenced material: CD8+ T cells sorted from blood, taken at week 0. V gene TRBV9 combines with J gene TRBJ1-2, with 7 bases that match TRBD1. This receptor was taken from a human donor with alopecia areata. The CDR3 here is CASSVDGTDYGYTF. The DNA for the CDR3 is TGTGCCAGCAGCGTAGACGGGACAGACTATGGCTACACCTTC.